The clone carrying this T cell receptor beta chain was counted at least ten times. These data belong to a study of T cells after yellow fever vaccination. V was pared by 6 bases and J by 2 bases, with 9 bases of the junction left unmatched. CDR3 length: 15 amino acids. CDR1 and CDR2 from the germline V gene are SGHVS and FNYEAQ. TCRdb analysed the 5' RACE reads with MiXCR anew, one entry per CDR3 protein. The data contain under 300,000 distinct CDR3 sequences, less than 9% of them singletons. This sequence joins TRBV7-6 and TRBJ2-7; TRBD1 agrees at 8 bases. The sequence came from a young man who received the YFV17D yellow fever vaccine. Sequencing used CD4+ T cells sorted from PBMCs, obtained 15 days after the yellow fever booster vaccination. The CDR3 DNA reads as TGTGCCAGCAGATGTGGGACAGGCACTACCTACGAGCAGTACTTC. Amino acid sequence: CASRCGTGTTYEQYF.